The 17 T cell receptor beta chains below all came from one sample that was sequenced in a study of blood T cell repertoires in COVID-19. Generated by immunoSEQ multiplex PCR, the TCRdb table keeps only in-frame clones and is missing some. The repertoire consists of over 45,000 clones, with more than 60% occurring once and the leading ten covering roughly 18%. The sequencing input was peripheral blood. The receptors derive from a woman aged 50 to 65 with active or convalescent COVID-19.

The table lists this clone with a count of one. The V gene is TRBV9, the J gene TRBJ2-5; D possibly corresponds to TRBD2 (6 bases). Per germline, CDR1 SGDLS and CDR2 YYNGEE. V was pared by 0 bases and J by 5 bases, with 11 bases between. There are 14 residues in the CDR3. CDR3 sequence reads: CASSVGSLAETQYF. In DNA, the CDR3 is TGTGCCAGCAGCGTAGGGAGTCTAGCGGAGACCCAGTACTTC.

The V call is TRBV30, the J call TRBJ1-6; TRBD1 matches 9 bases. This CDR3 comprises 14 residues. Trimming at V came to 5 bases and at J to 11 bases, leaving 10 bases not matched to a gene. The V gene's germline CDR1 is GTSNPN and CDR2 SVGIG (reference sequence). CDR3 loop: CAWCSRDREAPLHF. CDR3 DNA: TGTGCCTGGTGCTCCCGGGACAGGGAAGCACCCCTCCACTTT.

CDR3 in amino acids: CASSSGGRTGEQYF. CDR3 DNA sequence: TGTGCCAGCAGTTCGGGCGGGAGGACGGGGGAGCAGTACTTC. The chain recombines TRBV28 with TRBJ2-7, with TRBD2 matching over 8 bases. This CDR3 is 14 amino acids long. The germline V gene has CDR1 MDHEN and CDR2 SYDVKM. V shed 4 bases and J 7 bases; nucleotides not matched to a gene: 9.

This chain connects TRBV5-4 to TRBJ2-7; 12 bases match TRBD1. In germline, CDR1 is SGHNT, CDR2 YYREEE (reference sequence). Germline trimming cut 4 bases from V and 4 bases from J; bases unmatched to any gene: 12. The CDR3 spans 17 residues. The CDR3 DNA reads as TGTGCCAGCAGCCGGGTCGATGGGACAGGGGGCAATTACGAGCAGTACTTC. It translates to CASSRVDGTGGNYEQYF.

The V gene is TRBV24-1, the J gene TRBJ2-7; TRBD1 agrees at 7 bases. The CDR3 is made up of 14 amino acids. Germline V gene sequence: CDR1 KGHDR, CDR2 SFDVKD. J lost 2 bases, V lost 2 bases, and 2 bases had no gene match. Here the CDR3 reads CATSDSTGPYEQYF. As DNA, the CDR3 is TGTGCCACCAGTGATTCGACAGGGCCCTACGAGCAGTACTTC.

This clone has a handful of counts. V usage is TRBV19 and J usage is TRBJ2-1, with D perhaps matching TRBD2 (7 bases). This CDR3 contains 16 residues. Germline V gives CDR1 LNHDA, CDR2 SQIVND (reference sequence). The V and J ends lost 3 bases and 5 bases respectively, with 17 bases between them. The CDR3 DNA is TGTGCCAGTAGTATCCGAAGGGGGGGGCCGGACAATGAGCAGTTCTTC. This gives the protein CASSIRRGGPDNEQFF.

The chain uses TRBV18 and TRBJ2-7, with 9 nucleotides matching TRBD1. Germline CDR1 KGHSH, CDR2 LQKENI. V shed 4 bases, J shed 4 bases, and the junction held 8 bases outside the gene matches. CDR3 length equals 15 residues. The CDR3 is CASSQPRGQGYEQYF. Written as DNA, the CDR3 is TGTGCCAGCTCACAACCGAGAGGACAGGGGTACGAGCAGTACTTC.

The rearrangement uses TRBV19 and TRBJ2-5, with 12 bases aligning to TRBD2. The length of the CDR3 is 17 residues. The germline CDR1 and CDR2 sequences are LNHDA and SQIVND (reference sequence). Germline trimming cut 5 bases from V and 1 base from J; bases unmatched to any gene: 8. The CDR3: CASSPGLAGATQETQYF. The CDR3 DNA reads as TGTGCCAGTAGTCCGGGACTAGCGGGTGCAACCCAAGAGACCCAGTACTTC.

The CDR3 region is CASSIKRGGGVYEQYF. CDR3 in DNA: TGTGCCAGCAGCATAAAAAGGGGGGGAGGGGTCTACGAGCAGTACTTC. The rearrangement joins TRBV21-1 to TRBJ2-7; the DNA was not compared with TRBD2, the D call given in the table. TRBV21-1 is designated a pseudogene. The CDR3 has 16 residues.

V gene TRBV25-1 combines with J gene TRBJ2-4; D perhaps matches TRBD1 (5 bases). CDR3 length equals 17 residues. V dropped 4 bases and J dropped 1 base, with 17 bases sitting between them. Germline CDR1 is MGHDK and CDR2 is SYGVNS. CDR3 residues: CASSVQGSGFAKNIQYF. The CDR3 nucleotides read TGTGCCAGCAGTGTCCAGGGAAGTGGGTTTGCCAAAAACATTCAGTACTTC.

The chain is built from TRBV7-6 and TRBJ2-3; D is ambiguous. This CDR3 spans 14 amino acids. The V end lost 5 bases, the J end lost 3 bases, and 12 bases lay between the germline ends. CDR1 SGHVS and CDR2 FNYEAQ come from the germline V gene. CDR3 sequence (DNA): TGTGCCAGCAGCCTCCGACTCGAAACAGATACGCAGTATTTT. Its translation: CASSLRLETDTQYF.

The chain carries TRBV14 and TRBJ2-1, with D possibly TRBD2 on 6 matching bases. The V end was cut by 2 bases, the J end by 9 bases, with 11 bases between. The CDR3 has 13 residues. Germline V CDR1 and CDR2: SGHDN, FVKESK. Here the CDR3 reads CASSQINSGEQFF. Here the CDR3 DNA reads TGTGCCAGCAGCCAAATCAATAGCGGTGAGCAGTTCTTC.

This chain connects TRBV9 to TRBJ1-2; D may be TRBD1 (6 bases). The CDR3 totals 11 residues. Trimming stripped 4 bases from V and 5 bases from J, with 6 bases between. In germline, CDR1 is SGDLS, CDR2 YYNGEE. The CDR3 region has the DNA TGTGCCAGCAGCACAGGGTATGGCTACACCTTC. Translated, it gives CASSTGYGYTF.

CDR3 sequence: CASSLPPDRTETQYF. In DNA, the CDR3 is TGTGCCAGCAGCTTGCCCCCGGACAGGACAGAGACCCAGTACTTC. V gene TRBV5-5 combines with J gene TRBJ2-5; 7 positions agree with TRBD1. The CDR3 consists of 15 residues. Germline values: CDR1 SGHKS, CDR2 YYEKEE (reference sequence). V lost 1 base and J lost 4; bases outside the gene matches: 7. Full variable domain (rest looked up from reference TRBV5-5 and TRBJ2-5): DAGVTQSPTHLIKTRGQQVTLRCSPISGHKSVSWYQQVLGQGPQFIFQYYEKEERGRGNFPDRFSARQFPNYSSELNVNALLLGDSALYLCASSLPPDRTETQYFGPGTRLLVL.

The rearrangement joins TRBV3-1 (or the pseudogene TRBV3-2) to TRBJ2-3, with 11 bases matching TRBD2. Germline V gene lookup returns CDR1 LGHDT and CDR2 YNNKEL (reference sequence). This CDR3 contains 17 residues. Trimming took 0 bases from V and 4 from J; bases not matched to a gene: 6. In DNA, the CDR3 is TGTGCCAGCAGCCAAGAGAATCCGGGACTAGCGGCAGATACGCAGTATTTT. Translating it yields CASSQENPGLAADTQYF.

This chain uses TRBV29-1 with TRBJ1-5, with TRBD1 identical over 10 bases. Germline V CDR1 and CDR2: SQVTM, ANQGSEA. This CDR3 comprises 13 residues. V dropped 6 bases and J dropped 5; count of bases not matched to a gene: 4. The CDR3 loop is CSVVGQGDQPQHF. CDR3 nucleotides: TGCAGCGTGGTCGGACAGGGGGATCAGCCCCAGCATTTT.

The rearrangement uses TRBV11-2 and TRBJ2-7; perhaps TRBD1 as D (8 bases). Germline lookup yields CDR1 SGHAT and CDR2 FQNNGV. The CDR3 runs to 16 residues. V was shortened by 0 bases and J by 2 bases, with 14 bases between the two germline ends. DNA of the CDR3: TGTGCCAGCAGCTTAGATCACAGGGGGGGGGCCTACGAGCAGTACTTC. Residues: CASSLDHRGGAYEQYF.